Listed below are T cell receptor beta chains from one sample, sequenced in a study of response to subunit inactivated influenza vaccine. TCRdb used MiXCR to reprocess the RT-PCR reads, holding one entry per CDR3 protein. The data show 500,000 to 550,000 distinct CDR3 sequences, around 7.9% seen once. The sequenced sample was PBMCs from blood, obtained roughly 24 months after vaccination. Receptors were obtained from a man between 50 and 75 years old who received an inactivated influenza vaccine. Both conserved end residues are part of each CDR3.

len,v_gene,CDR3aa
13,TRBV19,CASRRQGDDIQYF
13,TRBV25-1,CASREDSGEKLFF
11,TRBV29-1,CSVEEYTEAFF
16,TRBV28,CASSLSGTSGGYEQYF
16,TRBV20-1,CCARDPSLAGSYEQYF
15,TRBV7-6,CASSLAAKRNEKLFF
12,TRBV6-6,CASSYSLDTQYF
13,TRBV12-3/TRBV12-4,CASMSRGADTQYF
15,TRBV14,CASSPLALDTGELFF
15,TRBV10-3,CAISAGRAGNQPQHF
13,TRBV20-1,CCASAGNTDTQYF
15,TRBV7-9,CASSPSGGARNEQFF
17,TRBV14,CASSQDRLGPLGNEQFF
13,TRBV7-2,CASSSQTGNTIYF
14,TRBV20-1,CSANVNSRGGSQYF
17,TRBV9,CASSVGASGGFEETQYF
17,TRBV4-3,CASSLSRGQGGSSPLHF
14,TRBV28,CASSLDQGRTEAFF
15,TRBV6-2/TRBV6-3,CASSSGGPGNQPQHF
14,TRBV6-5,CASSYSDRIYEQYF
16,TRBV7-2,CASSPPWGSGTDTQYF
14,TRBV11-2,CASSSTTSGRTQYF
15,TRBV20-1,CSVGDSGGGTDTQYF
12,TRBV29-1,CSVGTGQETQYF
14,TRBV12-3/TRBV12-4,CASSLSRMNTEAFF
14,TRBV4-3,CASSQGQVGYGYTF
15,TRBV18,CASSPDATQRAEAFF
15,TRBV10-3,CAISESSQPWGEQYF
13,TRBV30,CAWSKGAWETQYF
15,TRBV10-2,CASSPQKLAKNIQYF
16,TRBV6-5,CASSNRVVLNTGELFF
15,TRBV6-1,CASSRDRYSGNTIYF
14,TRBV5-1,CASRFRGAATEAFF
12,TRBV29-1,CSVEDRRGSQYF
16,TRBV7-8,CASSWELVPRDTEAFF
15,TRBV10-2,CASRTTGRTNTEAFF
12,TRBV6-1,CATTDVGDTQYF
15,TRBV4-3,CASSQEGHRAYEQYF
17,TRBV4-2,CASSQEGGQADNEKLFF
16,TRBV12-3/TRBV12-4,CASRDSFSGRQETQYF
13,TRBV20-1,CSARLAGASEQYF
14,TRBV6-2/TRBV6-3,CASDRGQNTGELFF
14,TRBV5-1,CASSWDSRTDTQYF
15,TRBV2,CASSETGTQLYEQYF
12,TRBV28,CASTPRGYEQYF
14,TRBV2,CASSDQGDGNTIYF
14,TRBV20-1,CSAFGPGTSLEQYF
13,TRBV2,CASSEEARGTQYF
15,TRBV5-5,CASSLVLAVYDTQYF
16,TRBV7-8,CASSLSPTPVEGEQFF
21,TRBV6-2/TRBV6-3,CASSYGNPGTGGGGSYNEQFF
15,TRBV18,CASSPPQGRSDTQYF
15,TRBV5-1,CASSLGQTSSNEQFF